The rows below give T cell receptor beta chains drawn from one sample of a study of human T cells and chemical hapten exposure. TCRdb itself ran the RACE reads through MiXCR, one entry per CDR3 protein. Among tens of thousands of distinct CDR3 sequences listed, over 7.5% were seen once. Sequences were derived from whole blood, sampled in connection with sensitization to the hapten diphenylcyclopropenone (DPC). These receptors were obtained from a woman aged 40 to 50 with alopecia areata. Some clones in this sample may be carry-over from other donors' samples. Both conserved end residues are trimmed from each CDR3. Each record gives: V gene, J gene, CDR3 protein.

TRBV29-1,TRBJ1-1,SGAGGGEAF
TRBV5-1,TRBJ2-3,ASSLSLRGGDTQY
TRBV11-2,TRBJ2-3,ASSNIGTSGGFTDTQY
TRBV11-2,TRBJ1-1,ASSSTRRTAMNTEAF
TRBV6-4,TRBJ2-1,ASSDSAGGGASEQF
TRBV12-3/TRBV12-4,TRBJ2-5,ASNLSGAGRETQY
TRBV19,TRBJ2-7,ASSKVALTYEQY
TRBV6-2/TRBV6-3,TRBJ2-2,ASSLSGTHTGELF
TRBV9,TRBJ2-7,ASSVDGPSYEQY
TRBV5-1,TRBJ1-4,ASSSGRTRNEKLF
TRBV30,TRBJ1-1,AWSFARTGAF
TRBV29-1,TRBJ1-1,SVGPEAF
TRBV9,TRBJ2-1,ASSVTGLTYNEQF
TRBV5-4,TRBJ2-2,ASSRTGNTGELF
TRBV15,TRBJ2-3,ATSPRRITDTQY
TRBV4-1,TRBJ1-6,ASSPRDRGNSPLH
TRBV5-1,TRBJ2-2,ASSFQGPADPRGELF
TRBV6-4,TRBJ1-6,ASSDRAGAGSPLH
TRBV29-1,TRBJ1-2,SVEDPGGNGYT
TRBV12-3/TRBV12-4,TRBJ2-1,ASSSSGGLYNEQF
TRBV3-1,TRBJ2-5,ASSQAGGRQETQY
TRBV12-3/TRBV12-4,TRBJ2-7,ASSRYYEQY
TRBV7-2,TRBJ2-5,ASSLIRSAGGQQETQY
TRBV12-3/TRBV12-4,TRBJ2-1,ASTWGNEQF
TRBV20-1,TRBJ2-2,SASRTGELF
TRBV7-8,TRBJ2-7,ASTTRGDSPSDEQY
TRBV12-3/TRBV12-4,TRBJ1-1,ASSLFGGTEAF
TRBV7-2,TRBJ1-5,ASSPGDRGYNQPQH
TRBV29-1,TRBJ2-1,SSLKGGSNEQF
TRBV12-3/TRBV12-4,TRBJ2-1,ASSLAPSGGAEQF
TRBV18,TRBJ2-3,ASSRGQGMDTQY